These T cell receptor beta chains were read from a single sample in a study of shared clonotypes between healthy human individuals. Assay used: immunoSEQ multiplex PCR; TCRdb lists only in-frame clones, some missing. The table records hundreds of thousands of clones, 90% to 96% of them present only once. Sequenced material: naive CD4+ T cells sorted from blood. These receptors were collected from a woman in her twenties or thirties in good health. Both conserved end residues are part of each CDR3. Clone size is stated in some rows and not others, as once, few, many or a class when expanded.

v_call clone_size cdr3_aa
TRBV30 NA CAWSLTDFGSPLHF
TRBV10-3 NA CAISEPAGTGDYEQYF
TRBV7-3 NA CASSSNAGASTGELFF
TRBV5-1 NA CASSSTGTGEKLFF
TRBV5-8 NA CASSKRRVEQYF
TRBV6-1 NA CASTRKGITEAFF
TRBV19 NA CASSIQGPLSGEQYF
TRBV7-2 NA CASSSTIYSESYEQYF
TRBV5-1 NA CASGLAGEFGNEQYF
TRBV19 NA CASRGLAGYNEQFF
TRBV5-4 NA CASSTDSYEQYF
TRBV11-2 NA CASSRRYTQYF
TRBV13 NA CASNQFGLAGDGEQFF
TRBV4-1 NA CASSHSGLTEAFF
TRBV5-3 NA CARSFGPRASDRENYEQYF
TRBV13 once CASSLGRLAGGAGELFF
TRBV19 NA CASSIVTSGSREQYF
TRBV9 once CASSAAGLNTEAFF
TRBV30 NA CAWSVLRRYQETQYF
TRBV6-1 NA CASSEAEGGGRLPYEQYF
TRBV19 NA CASSMGREREQYF
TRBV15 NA CATSRDRSEQYF
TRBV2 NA CASSDFQREGREQYF
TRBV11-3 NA CASSLGNRRLKETQYF
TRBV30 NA CACLGGGSYEQYF
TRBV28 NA CASSLNWVRGRNTEAFF
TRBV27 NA CASSSGTGAYTQYF